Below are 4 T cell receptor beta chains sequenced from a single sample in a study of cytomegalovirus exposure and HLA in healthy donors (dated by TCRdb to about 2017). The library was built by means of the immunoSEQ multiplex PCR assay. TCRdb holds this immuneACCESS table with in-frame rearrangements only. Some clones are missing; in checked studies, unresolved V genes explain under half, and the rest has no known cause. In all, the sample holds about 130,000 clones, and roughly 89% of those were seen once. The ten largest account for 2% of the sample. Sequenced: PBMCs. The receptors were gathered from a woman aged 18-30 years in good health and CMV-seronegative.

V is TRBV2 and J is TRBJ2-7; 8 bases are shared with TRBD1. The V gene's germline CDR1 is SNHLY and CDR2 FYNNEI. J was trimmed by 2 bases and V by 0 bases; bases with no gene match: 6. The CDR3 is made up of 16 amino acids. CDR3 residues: CASSEARGLVAYEQYF. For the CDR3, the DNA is TGTGCCAGCAGTGAAGCCAGGGGGCTGGTCGCCTACGAGCAGTACTTC.

Here the CDR3 reads CASGFKTGGGYSNQPQHF. CDR3 coding DNA: TGTGCTAGTGGTTTTAAGACAGGGGGGGGATATAGCAATCAGCCCCAGCATTTT. This sequence joins TRBV12-5 and TRBJ1-5; 9 nucleotides agree with TRBD1. Germline V lookup: CDR1 LGHNT, CDR2 FRNRAP. The CDR3 consists of 18 residues. The ends lost 3 bases at V and 0 bases at J; junction bases unmatched: 9. The full variable domain, its missing parts supplied by reference TRBV12-5 and TRBJ1-5, is DARVTQTPRHKVTEMGQEVTMRCQPILGHNTVFWYRQTMMQGLELLAYFRNRAPLDDSGMPKDRFSAEMPDATLATLKIQPSEPRDSAVYFCASGFKTGGGYSNQPQHFGDGTRLSIL.

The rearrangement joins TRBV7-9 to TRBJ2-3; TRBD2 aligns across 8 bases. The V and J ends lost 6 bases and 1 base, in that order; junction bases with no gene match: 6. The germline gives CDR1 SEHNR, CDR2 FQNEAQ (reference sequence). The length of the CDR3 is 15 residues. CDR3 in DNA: TGTGCCAGCAGTCAAAAAGCGGGAGGCACAGATACGCAGTATTTT. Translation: CASSQKAGGTDTQYF.

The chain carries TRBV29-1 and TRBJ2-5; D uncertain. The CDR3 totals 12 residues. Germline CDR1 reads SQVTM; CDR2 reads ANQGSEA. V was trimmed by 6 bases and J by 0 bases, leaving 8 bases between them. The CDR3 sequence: CSVDQYQETQYF. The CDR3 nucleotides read TGCAGCGTCGATCAGTACCAAGAGACCCAGTACTTC.